Below, 3 T cell receptor beta chains from the same sample are listed, as sequenced in a study of shared clonotypes between healthy human individuals. TCRdb keeps only in-frame clones here, not all; method: immunoSEQ multiplex PCR. Here the sample spans fewer than 2.5 million clones, over 85% being singletons. Sequenced material: naive CD4+ T cells from PBMCs. The subset: CD45RA+ positively selected. All receptors derive from a man aged 18 to 29 in good health. Some clones in this sample may be carry-over from other donors' samples.

Note on this clone: This same CDR3 is encoded by further DNA sequences in the sample. This sequence joins TRBV28 and TRBJ2-1; the D is unclear. Trimming took off 2 bases at V and 4 bases at J, with 3 bases between the two ends. The CDR3 contains 12 residues. Germline CDR1 and CDR2: MDHEN and SYDVKM. CDR3 sequence (DNA): TGTGCCAGCAGTTTAGAATACAATGAGCAGTTCTTC. Its translation is CASSLEYNEQFF.

The V and J genes are TRBV5-1 and TRBJ1-1; D may be TRBD1 (6 bases). Germline-derived CDR1 and CDR2 are SGHRS and YFSETQ. This CDR3 contains 14 residues. V lost 0 bases and J lost 5, with 11 bases in between. The CDR3 DNA is TGCGCCAGCAGCTTGGAGGGGGGTGAAACTGAAGCTTTCTTT. Translating gives CASSLEGGETEAFF.

The count of this clone is one. The V and J genes are TRBV25-1 and TRBJ2-1; 10 bases are a match to TRBD2. V lost 2 bases and J lost 7; bases outside the gene matches: 8. The CDR3 length is 16 residues. Per germline, CDR1 MGHDK and CDR2 SYGVNS. The CDR3 loop reads CASSEADSGRRNEQFF. Here the CDR3 DNA reads TGTGCCAGCAGTGAAGCTGATAGCGGGAGGCGTAATGAGCAGTTCTTC. The complete variable domain, with remaining parts taken from reference TRBV25-1 and TRBJ2-1, reads EADIYQTPRYLVIGTGKKITLECSQTMGHDKMYWYQQDPGMELHLIHYSYGVNSTEKGDLSSESTVSRIRTEHFPLTLESARPSHTSQYLCASSEADSGRRNEQFFGPGTRLTVL.